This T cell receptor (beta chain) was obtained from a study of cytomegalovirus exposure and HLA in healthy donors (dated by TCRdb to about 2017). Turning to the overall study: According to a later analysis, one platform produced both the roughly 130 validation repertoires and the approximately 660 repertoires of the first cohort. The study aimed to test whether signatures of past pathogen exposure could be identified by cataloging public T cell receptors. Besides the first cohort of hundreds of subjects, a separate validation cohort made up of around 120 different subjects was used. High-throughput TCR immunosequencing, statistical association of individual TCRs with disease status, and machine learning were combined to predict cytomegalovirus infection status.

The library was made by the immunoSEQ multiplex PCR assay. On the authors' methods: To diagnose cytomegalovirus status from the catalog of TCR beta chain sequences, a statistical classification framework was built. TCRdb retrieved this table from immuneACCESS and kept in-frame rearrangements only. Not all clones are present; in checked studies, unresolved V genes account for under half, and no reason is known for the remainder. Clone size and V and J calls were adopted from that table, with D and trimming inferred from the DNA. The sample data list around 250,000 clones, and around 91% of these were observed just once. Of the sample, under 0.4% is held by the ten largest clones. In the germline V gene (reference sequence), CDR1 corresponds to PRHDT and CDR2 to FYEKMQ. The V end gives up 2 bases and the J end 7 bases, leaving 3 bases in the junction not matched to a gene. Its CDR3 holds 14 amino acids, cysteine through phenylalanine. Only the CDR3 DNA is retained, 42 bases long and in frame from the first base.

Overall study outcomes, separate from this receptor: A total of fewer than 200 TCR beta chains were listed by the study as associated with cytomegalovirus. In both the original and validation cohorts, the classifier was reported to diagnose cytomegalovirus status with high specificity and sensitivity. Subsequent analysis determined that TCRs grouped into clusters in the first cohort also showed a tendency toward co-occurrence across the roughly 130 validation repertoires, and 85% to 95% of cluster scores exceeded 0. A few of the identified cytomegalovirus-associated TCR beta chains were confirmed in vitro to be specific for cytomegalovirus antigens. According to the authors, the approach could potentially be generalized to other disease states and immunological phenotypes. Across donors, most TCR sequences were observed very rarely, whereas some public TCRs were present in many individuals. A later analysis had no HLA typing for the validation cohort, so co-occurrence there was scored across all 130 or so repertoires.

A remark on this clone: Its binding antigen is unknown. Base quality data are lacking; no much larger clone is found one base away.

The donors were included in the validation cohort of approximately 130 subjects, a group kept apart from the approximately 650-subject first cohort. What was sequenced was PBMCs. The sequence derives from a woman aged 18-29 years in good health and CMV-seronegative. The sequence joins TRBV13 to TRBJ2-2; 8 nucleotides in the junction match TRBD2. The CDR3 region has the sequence CASSLPSGFGELFF. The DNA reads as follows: TGTGCCAGCAGCTTACCTAGCGGGTTCGGGGAGCTGTTTTTT.